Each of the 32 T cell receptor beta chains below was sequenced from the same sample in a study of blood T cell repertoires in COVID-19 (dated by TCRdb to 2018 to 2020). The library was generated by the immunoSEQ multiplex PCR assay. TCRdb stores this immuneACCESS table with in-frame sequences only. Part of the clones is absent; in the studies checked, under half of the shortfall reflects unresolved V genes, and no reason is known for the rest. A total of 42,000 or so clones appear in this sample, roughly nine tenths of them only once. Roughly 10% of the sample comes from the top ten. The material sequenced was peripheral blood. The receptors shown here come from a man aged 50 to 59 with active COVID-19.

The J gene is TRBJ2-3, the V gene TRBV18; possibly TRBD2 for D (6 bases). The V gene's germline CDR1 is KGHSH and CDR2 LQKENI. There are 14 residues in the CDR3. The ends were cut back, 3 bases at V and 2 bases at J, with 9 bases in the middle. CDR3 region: CASSPGLHTDTQYF. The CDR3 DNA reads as TGTGCCAGCTCACCGGGACTTCACACAGATACGCAGTATTTT.

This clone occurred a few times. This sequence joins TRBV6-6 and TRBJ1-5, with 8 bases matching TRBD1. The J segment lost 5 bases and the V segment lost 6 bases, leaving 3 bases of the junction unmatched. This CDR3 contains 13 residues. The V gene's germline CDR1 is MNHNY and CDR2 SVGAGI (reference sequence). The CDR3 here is CASRDRADQPQHF. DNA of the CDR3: TGTGCCAGCAGGGACAGGGCGGATCAGCCCCAGCATTTT.

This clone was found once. The CDR3 spells CASSADRVERAFF. The CDR3 nucleotides read TGTGCCAGCAGCGCGGACAGGGTGGAAAGAGCTTTCTTT. The rearrangement joins TRBV6-5 to TRBJ1-1; 8 nucleotides match TRBD1. Germline CDR1 reads MNHEY; CDR2 reads SVGAGI. The trim removed 6 bases at V and 10 bases at J, leaving 10 bases unmatched. The CDR3 contains 13 residues.

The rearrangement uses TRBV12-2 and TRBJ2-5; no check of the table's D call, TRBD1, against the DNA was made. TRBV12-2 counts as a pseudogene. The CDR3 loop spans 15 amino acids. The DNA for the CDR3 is TGTGCAAGTCGCTTTGCGGACAGGGTCGGGGAGACCCAGTACTTC. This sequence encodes CASRFADRVGETQYF.

The CDR3 DNA is TGTGCCAGCAGCCCCCCGGGACTAGCGGGGAATGCCCTCCCCTATACGCAGTATTTT. As protein: CASSPPGLAGNALPYTQYF. This sequence joins TRBV5-6 and TRBJ2-3; 13 bases are shared with TRBD2. The junction had 18 bases not matched to a gene; V was cut back by 4 bases and J by 7 bases. Germline V gene sequence: CDR1 SGHDT, CDR2 YYEEEE. This CDR3 is built from 19 residues.

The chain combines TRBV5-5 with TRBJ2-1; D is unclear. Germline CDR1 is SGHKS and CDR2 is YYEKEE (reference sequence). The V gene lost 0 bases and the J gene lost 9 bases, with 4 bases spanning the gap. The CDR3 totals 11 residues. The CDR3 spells CASSLVSEQFF. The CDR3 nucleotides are TGTGCCAGCAGCTTGGTGAGTGAGCAGTTCTTC.

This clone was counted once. CDR3 protein: CASSLGLAGGRNEQFF. In DNA form, the CDR3 reads TGTGCCAGCAGCTTAGGGCTAGCGGGAGGGAGGAATGAGCAGTTCTTC. The V call is TRBV7-3, the J call TRBJ2-1, with 12 bases aligning to TRBD2. Germline CDR1 and CDR2: SGHTA and FQGTGA. Unmatched junction bases numbered 6, after V lost 2 bases and J lost 7 bases. The CDR3 sequence is 16 residues long.

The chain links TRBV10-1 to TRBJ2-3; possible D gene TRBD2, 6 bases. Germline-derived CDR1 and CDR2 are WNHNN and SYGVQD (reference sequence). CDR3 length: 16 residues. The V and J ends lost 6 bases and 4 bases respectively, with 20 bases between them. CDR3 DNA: TGCGCCAGCAGCAACCGGGACTCCACTGGGGCAGATACGCAGTATTTT. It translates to CASSNRDSTGADTQYF.

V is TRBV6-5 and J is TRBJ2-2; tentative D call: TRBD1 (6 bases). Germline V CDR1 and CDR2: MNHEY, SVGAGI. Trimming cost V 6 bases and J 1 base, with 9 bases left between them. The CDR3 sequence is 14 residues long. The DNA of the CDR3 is TGTGCCAGCAGCCGGGACAAGAACACCGGGGAGCTGTTTTTT. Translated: CASSRDKNTGELFF.

DNA of the CDR3: TGTGCCAGCAGTCTAGGTACCTACGAGCAGTACTTC. Amino acid sequence: CASSLGTYEQYF. The J gene is TRBJ2-7, the V gene TRBV25-1, with D unclear. Per germline, CDR1 MGHDK and CDR2 SYGVNS. V dropped 5 bases and J dropped 2 bases, with 7 bases sitting between them. The CDR3 consists of 12 residues.

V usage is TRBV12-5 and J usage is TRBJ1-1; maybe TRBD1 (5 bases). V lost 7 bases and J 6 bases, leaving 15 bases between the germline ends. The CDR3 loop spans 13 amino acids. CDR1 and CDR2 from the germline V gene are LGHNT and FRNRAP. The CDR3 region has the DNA TGTGCTAGTGTCAGGGAGGCCGGAGCTGAAGCTTTCTTT. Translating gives CASVREAGAEAFF.

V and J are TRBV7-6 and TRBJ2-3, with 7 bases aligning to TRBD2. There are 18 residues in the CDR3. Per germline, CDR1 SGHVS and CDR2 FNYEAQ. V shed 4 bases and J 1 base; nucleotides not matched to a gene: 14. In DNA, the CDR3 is TGTGCCAGCAGCTACCTGGGAGGGCCTGTACTTCGCACAGATACGCAGTATTTT. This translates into CASSYLGGPVLRTDTQYF.

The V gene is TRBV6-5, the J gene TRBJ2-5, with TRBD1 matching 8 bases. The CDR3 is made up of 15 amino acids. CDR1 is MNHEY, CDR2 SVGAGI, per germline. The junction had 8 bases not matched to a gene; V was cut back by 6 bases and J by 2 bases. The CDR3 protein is CASRTGQGGQETQYF. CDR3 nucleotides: TGTGCCAGCAGAACTGGACAGGGAGGACAAGAGACCCAGTACTTC.

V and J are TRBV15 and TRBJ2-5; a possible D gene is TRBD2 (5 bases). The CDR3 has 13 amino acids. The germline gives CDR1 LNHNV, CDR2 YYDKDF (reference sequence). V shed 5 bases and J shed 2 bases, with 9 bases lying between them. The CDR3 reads CATSAPGQETQYF. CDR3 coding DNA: TGTGCCACCAGCGCCCCGGGGCAAGAGACCCAGTACTTC.

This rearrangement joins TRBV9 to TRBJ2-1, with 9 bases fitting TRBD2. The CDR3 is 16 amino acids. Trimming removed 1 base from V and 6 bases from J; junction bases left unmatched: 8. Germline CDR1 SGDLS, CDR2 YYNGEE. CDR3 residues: CASSVFGAGGFNEQFF. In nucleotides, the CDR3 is TGTGCCAGCAGCGTATTCGGAGCGGGAGGTTTCAATGAGCAGTTCTTC.

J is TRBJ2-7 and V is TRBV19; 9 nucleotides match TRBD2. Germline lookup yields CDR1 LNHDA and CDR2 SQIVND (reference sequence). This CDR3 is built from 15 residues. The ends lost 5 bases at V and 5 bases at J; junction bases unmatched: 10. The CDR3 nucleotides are TGTGCCAGTAGTCTCGCCGGCGGGAGGGCCCACGAGCAGTACTTC. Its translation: CASSLAGGRAHEQYF.

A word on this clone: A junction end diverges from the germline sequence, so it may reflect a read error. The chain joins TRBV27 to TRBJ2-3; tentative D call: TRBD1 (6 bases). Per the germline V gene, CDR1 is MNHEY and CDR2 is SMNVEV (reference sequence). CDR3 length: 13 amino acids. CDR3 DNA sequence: TGTGCCACCAGTTTGGGGGCACGAGATACGCAGTATTTT. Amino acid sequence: CATSLGARDTQYF.

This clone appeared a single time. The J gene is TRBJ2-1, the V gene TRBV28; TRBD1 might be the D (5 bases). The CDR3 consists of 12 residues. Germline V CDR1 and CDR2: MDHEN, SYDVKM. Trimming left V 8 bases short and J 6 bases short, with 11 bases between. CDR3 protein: CASLRAGNEQFF. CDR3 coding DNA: TGTGCCAGCCTCAGGGCTGGCAATGAGCAGTTCTTC.

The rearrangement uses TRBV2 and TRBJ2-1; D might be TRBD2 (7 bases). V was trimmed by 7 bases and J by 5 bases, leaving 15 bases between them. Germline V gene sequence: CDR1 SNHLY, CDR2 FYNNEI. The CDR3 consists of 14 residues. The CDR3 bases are TGTGCCAGCACCCGCCGGGGGGCCAACAATGAGCAGTTCTTC. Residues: CASTRRGANNEQFF. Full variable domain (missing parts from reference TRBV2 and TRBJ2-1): EPEVTQTPSHQVTQMGQEVILRCVPISNHLYFYWYRQILGQKVEFLVSFYNNEISEKSEIFDDQFSVERPDGSNFTLKIRSTKLEDSAMYFCASTRRGANNEQFFGPGTRLTVL.

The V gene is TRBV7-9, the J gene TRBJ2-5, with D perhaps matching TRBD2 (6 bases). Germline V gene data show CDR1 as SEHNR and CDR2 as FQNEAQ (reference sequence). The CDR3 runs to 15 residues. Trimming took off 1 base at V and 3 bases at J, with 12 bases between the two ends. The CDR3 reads CASSLEGLPKETQYF. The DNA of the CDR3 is TGTGCCAGCAGCTTAGAGGGACTCCCGAAAGAGACCCAGTACTTC.

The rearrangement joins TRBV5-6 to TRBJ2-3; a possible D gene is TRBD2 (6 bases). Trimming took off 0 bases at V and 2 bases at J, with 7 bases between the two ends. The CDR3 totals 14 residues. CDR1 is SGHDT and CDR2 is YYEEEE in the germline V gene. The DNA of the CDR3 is TGTGCCAGCAGCTTGGGCGGGGCCACAGATACGCAGTATTTT. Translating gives CASSLGGATDTQYF.

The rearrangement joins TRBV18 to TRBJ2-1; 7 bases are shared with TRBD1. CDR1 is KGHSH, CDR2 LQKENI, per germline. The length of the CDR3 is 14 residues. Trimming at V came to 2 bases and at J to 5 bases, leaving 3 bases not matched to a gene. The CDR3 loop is CASSPRTGHNEQFF. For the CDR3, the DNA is TGTGCCAGCTCACCAAGGACAGGACACAATGAGCAGTTCTTC.

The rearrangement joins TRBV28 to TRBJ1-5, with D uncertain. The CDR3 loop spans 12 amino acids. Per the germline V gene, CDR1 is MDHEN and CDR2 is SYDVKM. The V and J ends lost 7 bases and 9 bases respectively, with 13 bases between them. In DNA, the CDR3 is TGTGCCAGCAACCCAAGAGAGCGGCCCCAGCATTTT. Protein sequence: CASNPRERPQHF.

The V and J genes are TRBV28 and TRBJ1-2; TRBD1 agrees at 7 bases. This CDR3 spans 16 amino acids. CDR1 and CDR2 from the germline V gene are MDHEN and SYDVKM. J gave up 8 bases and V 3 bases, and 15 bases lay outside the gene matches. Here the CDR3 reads CASSLPVGGGSGGYTF. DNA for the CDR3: TGTGCCAGCAGTTTGCCCGTAGGGGGCGGGTCTGGGGGCTACACCTTC.

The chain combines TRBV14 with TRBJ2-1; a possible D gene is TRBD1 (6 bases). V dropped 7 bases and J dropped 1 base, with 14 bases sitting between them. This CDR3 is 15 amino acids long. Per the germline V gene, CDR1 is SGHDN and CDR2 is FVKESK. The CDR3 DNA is TGTGCCAGCACCCTGACAGGAGGTTCCTACAATGAGCAGTTCTTC. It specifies CASTLTGGSYNEQFF.

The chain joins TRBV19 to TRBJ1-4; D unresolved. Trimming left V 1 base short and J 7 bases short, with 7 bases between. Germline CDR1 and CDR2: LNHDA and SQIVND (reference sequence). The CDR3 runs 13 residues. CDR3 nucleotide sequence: TGTGCCAGTAGTATAGGAGAGGGTGAAAAACTGTTTTTT. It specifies CASSIGEGEKLFF.

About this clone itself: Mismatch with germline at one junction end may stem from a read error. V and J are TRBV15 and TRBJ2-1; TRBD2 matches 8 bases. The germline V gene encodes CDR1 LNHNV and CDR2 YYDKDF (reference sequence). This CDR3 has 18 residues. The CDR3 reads CATSSHPNPGGPSPSPVF. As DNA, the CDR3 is TGTGCCACCAGCAGTCACCCCAACCCGGGAGGGCCTTCCCCCTCCCCAGTCTTC.

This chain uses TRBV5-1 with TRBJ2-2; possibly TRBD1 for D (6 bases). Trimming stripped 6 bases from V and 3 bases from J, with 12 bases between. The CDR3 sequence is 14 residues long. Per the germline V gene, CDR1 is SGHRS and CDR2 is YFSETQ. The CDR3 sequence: CASNVRGDTGELFF. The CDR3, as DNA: TGCGCCAGCAATGTCAGGGGAGACACCGGGGAGCTGTTTTTT.

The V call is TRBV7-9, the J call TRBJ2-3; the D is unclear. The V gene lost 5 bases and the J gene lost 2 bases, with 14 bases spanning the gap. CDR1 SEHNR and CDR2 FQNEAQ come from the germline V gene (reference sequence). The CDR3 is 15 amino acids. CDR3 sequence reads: CASSTRRSHTDTQYF. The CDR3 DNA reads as TGTGCCAGCAGCACCCGAAGGAGCCACACAGATACGCAGTATTTT. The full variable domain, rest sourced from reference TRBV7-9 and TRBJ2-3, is DTGVSQNPRHKITKRGQNVTFRCDPISEHNRLYWYRQTLGQGPEFLTYFQNEAQLEKSRLLSDRFSAERPKGSFSTLEIQRTEQGDSAMYLCASSTRRSHTDTQYFGPGTRLTVL.

The CDR3: CASSLDGRGTEAFF. DNA for the CDR3: TGTGCCAGCAGTTTAGACGGGCGGGGCACTGAAGCTTTCTTT. This rearrangement joins TRBV28 to TRBJ1-1; D gene ambiguous. CDR3 length: 14 residues. V was pared by 2 bases and J by 4 bases, with 11 bases between. The germline CDR1 and CDR2 sequences are MDHEN and SYDVKM.

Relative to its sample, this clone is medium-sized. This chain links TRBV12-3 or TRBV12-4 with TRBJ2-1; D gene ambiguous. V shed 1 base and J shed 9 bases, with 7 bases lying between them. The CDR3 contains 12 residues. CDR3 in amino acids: CASSLGLAEQFF. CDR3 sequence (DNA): TGTGCCAGCAGTTTAGGGCTCGCTGAGCAGTTCTTC.

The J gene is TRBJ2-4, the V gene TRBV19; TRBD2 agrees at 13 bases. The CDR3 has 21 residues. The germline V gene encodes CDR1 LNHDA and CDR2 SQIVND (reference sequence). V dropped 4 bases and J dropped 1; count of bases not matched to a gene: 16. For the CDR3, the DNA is TGTGCCAGTAGTACAGGACAGGGTTTCGCGACTAGCGGGAGGGCCAAAAACATTCAGTACTTC. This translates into CASSTGQGFATSGRAKNIQYF. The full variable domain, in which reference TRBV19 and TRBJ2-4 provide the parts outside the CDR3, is DGGITQSPKYLFRKEGQNVTLSCEQNLNHDAMYWYRQDPGQGLRLIYYSQIVNDFQKGDIAEGYSVSREKKESFPLTVTSAQKNPTAFYLCASSTGQGFATSGRAKNIQYFGAGTRLSVL.